These T cell receptor beta chains were read from a single sample in a study of regulatory dendritic cells for organ transplantation. Their antigens are not known. Repertoires were generated with immunoSEQ multiplex PCR, while TCRdb's copy carries only in-frame clones and drops some. Of 15,000 to 20,000 clones in the sample, roughly 80% were seen once. Source material: memory CD4+ T cells from blood cultured with regulatory dendritic cells. Receptor source: a human donor in good health. Both conserved end residues are trimmed from each CDR3. The D gene is left open where the match is weak. Clone size is not always given. Where it is, it says once, few, many or a class for expanded clones.

D gene | clone size | J gene | V gene | CDR3 protein
NA | NA | TRBJ1-3 | TRBV28 | ASSYGGSSGNTIY
NA | NA | TRBJ1-2 | TRBV28 | ASQLDGGYT
TRBD1 | NA | TRBJ2-2 | TRBV19 | ASRDRGGGELF
NA | NA | TRBJ1-1 | TRBV7-6 | ASSPGTADTEAF
NA | NA | TRBJ2-2 | TRBV27 | ASSFDWESGNTGELF
NA | NA | TRBJ1-2 | TRBV4-3 | ASSQEQVAGYT
NA | NA | TRBJ1-2 | TRBV5-1 | ASSLGGGTNYGYT
NA | few | TRBJ1-5 | TRBV10-2 | ASSVQGGNQPQH
NA | few | TRBJ2-5 | TRBV27 | ASSARLGETQY
NA | few | TRBJ2-7 | TRBV27 | ASSLNSHKNEQY
NA | few | TRBJ2-1 | TRBV19 | ASRLIWGTPAQNEQF
NA | NA | TRBJ2-5 | TRBV12-2 | ASRCDQRDQETQY
NA | once | TRBJ1-2 | TRBV4-3 | ASSLQGGNYGYT
NA | NA | TRBJ1-1 | TRBV11-2 | ASSGGVTNTEAF
NA | NA | TRBJ2-3 | TRBV10-3 | AISVTPSDTQY
NA | NA | TRBJ2-5 | TRBV5-1 | ASRKGPQETQY
NA | few | TRBJ1-2 | TRBV6-1 | ASSEAEKPH
NA | medium-sized | TRBJ1-2 | TRBV9 | ASSVARGRGGYT
NA | NA | TRBJ1-4 | TRBV12-5 | ASASQGNEKLF
NA | NA | TRBJ2-7 | TRBV14 | ASSGYLGAYEQY
NA | NA | TRBJ2-2 | TRBV2 | ASRREGELF
NA | NA | TRBJ2-3 | TRBV6-6 | ASRMAGTSTDTQY
NA | NA | TRBJ2-2 | TRBV11-2 | ASRPSRGYGELF
NA | once | TRBJ1-2 | TRBV27 | ASKAGANYGYT
NA | NA | TRBJ2-2 | TRBV11-3 | ASSLDQEGGELF
TRBD1 | NA | TRBJ1-1 | TRBV6-1 | ASSWGQEAF
TRBD2 | NA | TRBJ2-5 | TRBV25-1 | ASSDWEGRETQY
NA | NA | TRBJ2-6 | TRBV6-1 | ASSPDRSGANVLT
NA | few | TRBJ2-7 | TRBV20-1 | SASGSREQY
TRBD1 | NA | TRBJ1-2 | TRBV9 | ASSATGQGFYGYT
NA | once | TRBJ2-7 | TRBV28 | ASGQSSYEQY
TRBD1 | NA | NA | TRBV6-5 | ASRATGGTYEQY
TRBD1 | NA | TRBJ1-5 | TRBV19 | ASRQGMSGGNQPQH
NA | few | TRBJ2-6 | TRBV18 | ASSQAGTGANVLT
NA | NA | TRBJ2-4 | TRBV7-2 | ASSSEGGVKNIQY
TRBD1 | NA | TRBJ1-5 | TRBV2 | ASSLDRGSNQPQH
NA | NA | TRBJ2-2 | TRBV10-2 | ASSDTRGGVGELF
TRBD2 | NA | TRBJ2-1 | TRBV7-9 | ASLSTSGNNEQF
TRBD2 | NA | TRBJ2-3 | TRBV5-5 | ASSLGPPAGGTTDTQY
NA | NA | TRBJ2-3 | TRBV18 | ASSPRPSTDTQY
NA | NA | TRBJ1-2 | TRBV2 | ASSERGGGYT
NA | few | TRBJ1-2 | TRBV6-1 | ASSEDQEAYGYT
NA | NA | TRBJ1-4 | TRBV4-2 | ASSLRAVAGGVTNEKLF
NA | NA | TRBJ1-4 | TRBV4-3 | ASSQGEGPNEKLF
NA | NA | TRBJ1-5 | TRBV29-1 | SVGGNSNQPQH